A single sample gave rise to the 11 T cell receptor beta chains below, sequenced in a study of cytomegalovirus exposure and HLA in healthy donors. The PCR was carried out with 60 Vbeta primers and 13 Jbeta primers. The protocol was immunoSEQ multiplex PCR, while the TCRdb copy is restricted to in-frame clones and leaves out a portion. The sample table includes about 130,000 clones. Source material: PBMCs. The receptors originated from a man aged 18 to 30 in good health and CMV-seronegative.

The J gene is TRBJ2-2, the V gene TRBV18, with 7 nucleotides matching TRBD1. Germline V gene data show CDR1 as KGHSH and CDR2 as LQKENI. This CDR3 is built from 18 residues. J was trimmed by 0 bases and V by 2 bases; bases with no gene match: 9. The CDR3 sequence: CASSPISAQGANTGELFF. The DNA for the CDR3 is TGTGCCAGCTCACCAATTTCCGCTCAGGGGGCGAACACCGGGGAGCTGTTTTTT.

The genes are TRBV4-1 and TRBJ2-5; 12 bases agree with TRBD2. The J segment lost 4 bases and the V segment lost 4 bases, leaving 10 bases of the junction unmatched. The length of the CDR3 is 17 residues. Germline V gene sequence: CDR1 MGHRA, CDR2 YSYEKL. CDR3 sequence: CASSLSLAGGRGETQYF. Written as DNA, the CDR3 is TGCGCCAGCAGCCTCTCACTAGCGGGAGGTCGTGGAGAGACCCAGTACTTC.

The chain is built from TRBV27 and TRBJ2-7; 14 positions agree with TRBD2. This CDR3 is 16 amino acids long. V was clipped by 6 bases and J by 3 bases; unmatched bases: 7. CDR1 is MNHEY and CDR2 is SMNVEV in the germline V gene (reference sequence). The CDR3 protein is CASSRGTSGSFYEQYF. CDR3 DNA sequence: TGTGCCAGCAGCCGGGGGACTAGCGGGAGCTTCTACGAGCAGTACTTC.

The J gene is TRBJ2-1, the V gene TRBV7-9, with 7 bases fitting TRBD1. CDR1 and CDR2 (germline): SEHNR, FQNEAQ (reference sequence). Trimming took 5 bases from V and 3 from J; bases not matched to a gene: 4. CDR3 length: 14 residues. The chain's CDR3 is CASSLTGIYNEQFF. CDR3 in DNA: TGTGCCAGCAGCCTGACAGGGATCTACAATGAGCAGTTCTTC.

The chain employs TRBV9 and TRBJ2-1; perhaps TRBD1 as D (6 bases). Germline CDR1 and CDR2: SGDLS and YYNGEE. The CDR3 contains 15 residues. Trimming stripped 2 bases from V and 0 bases from J, with 9 bases between. CDR3: CASSVTGSSYNEQFF. The CDR3, as DNA: TGTGCCAGCAGCGTTACAGGGAGCTCCTACAATGAGCAGTTCTTC.

The chain recombines TRBV30 with TRBJ1-1; perhaps TRBD1 as D (6 bases). CDR1 is GTSNPN and CDR2 is SVGIG in the germline V gene (reference sequence). Trimming took off 8 bases at V and 1 base at J, with 20 bases between the two ends. This CDR3 has 15 amino acids. CDR3 loop: CAGMILQGRNTEAFF. The CDR3 DNA reads as TGTGCCGGGATGATTCTACAGGGAAGGAACACTGAAGCTTTCTTT.

This rearrangement joins TRBV9 to TRBJ2-7, with unresolved D. V lost 0 bases and J lost 0, with 10 bases in between. The CDR3 runs to 15 residues. Germline-derived CDR1 and CDR2 are SGDLS and YYNGEE. The CDR3 DNA reads as TGTGCCAGCAGCGTAGAACCGGAGTTCTCCTACGAGCAGTACTTC. Translating gives CASSVEPEFSYEQYF.

The chain carries TRBV6-5 and TRBJ1-2; D is ambiguous. This CDR3 contains 15 residues. The germline V and J ends were trimmed by 5 bases and 3 bases, with 16 bases remaining between them. Germline V gene lookup returns CDR1 MNHEY and CDR2 SVGAGI. CDR3 residues: CASSPRLGDDYGYTF. The DNA of the CDR3 is TGTGCCAGCAGTCCCCGTCTGGGAGACGACTATGGCTACACCTTC.

This sequence joins TRBV2 and TRBJ2-5; a possible D gene is TRBD1 (5 bases). CDR1 and CDR2 from the germline V gene are SNHLY and FYNNEI. The CDR3 is 13 amino acids. V dropped 7 bases and J dropped 12 bases, with 21 bases sitting between them. The CDR3 reads CASKGKFLGAKYF. The CDR3 nucleotides read TGTGCCAGCAAGGGGAAGTTCCTAGGGGCCAAGTACTTC.

J is TRBJ2-7 and V is TRBV4-1, with no clear D. This CDR3 has 14 amino acids. V dropped 1 base and J dropped 0 bases, with 7 bases sitting between them. The germline CDR1 and CDR2 sequences are MGHRA and YSYEKL. In DNA form, the CDR3 reads TGCGCCAGCAGCCAAGGGGCAGTCTCCTACGAGCAGTACTTC. This codes for CASSQGAVSYEQYF.

The rearrangement joins TRBV7-9 to TRBJ1-2; 11 bases align to TRBD1. Germline assignment: CDR1 SEHNR and CDR2 FQNEAQ (reference sequence). The CDR3 totals 15 residues. V gave up 4 bases and J gave up 7 bases; unmatched junction bases: 8. CDR3 DNA sequence: TGTGCCAGCAGCTATAGGGGACAGGGGGAAGGTGGCTACACCTTC. This codes for CASSYRGQGEGGYTF.